A selection of T cell receptor beta chains follows, all from one sample in a study of blood T cell repertoires in COVID-19. Produced via immunoSEQ multiplex PCR; TCRdb's table is partial and in-frame only. The sample records fewer than 200,000 clones, 80% to 95% being singletons. The sequencing sample was made of peripheral blood. The origin of the receptors is a man aged 50-59 years with acute or convalescent COVID-19. Both conserved end residues are part of each CDR3. The D gene is left open where the match is weak. The size entry is marked missing in some rows and otherwise reads once, few, many or a size class.

v_call: TRBV5-1; clone_size: .; d_call: .; j_call: TRBJ2-5; cdr3_aa: CASSLTGGLQETQYF; cdr3_nt: TGCGCCAGCAGCCTCACGGGGGGCCTTCAAGAGACCCAGTACTTC
v_call: TRBV19; clone_size: once; d_call: TRBD2; j_call: TRBJ2-1; cdr3_aa: CASSPTSGGIGRSYNEQFF; cdr3_nt: TGTGCCAGTAGTCCGACTAGCGGGGGTATAGGAAGGTCCTACAATGAGCAGTTCTTC
v_call: TRBV6-2/TRBV6-3; clone_size: .; d_call: .; j_call: TRBJ2-3; cdr3_aa: CASSYEDTQYF; cdr3_nt: TGTGCCAGCAGTTACGAGGATACGCAGTATTTT
v_call: TRBV18; clone_size: .; d_call: TRBD2; j_call: TRBJ2-3; cdr3_aa: CASSPNGGTDTQYF; cdr3_nt: TGTGCCAGCTCACCTAACGGGGGGACAGATACGCAGTATTTT
v_call: TRBV11-2; clone_size: .; d_call: TRBD1; j_call: TRBJ2-5; cdr3_aa: CASSLNGQGAPPQETQYF; cdr3_nt: TGTGCCAGCAGCTTAAACGGACAGGGGGCGCCCCCCCAAGAGACCCAGTACTTC
v_call: TRBV7-6; clone_size: .; d_call: .; j_call: TRBJ2-7; cdr3_aa: CASSPGPESYEQYF; cdr3_nt: TGTGCCAGCAGCCCAGGGCCGGAATCCTACGAGCAGTACTTC
v_call: TRBV19; clone_size: .; d_call: .; j_call: TRBJ1-1; cdr3_aa: CASSIIRATGTEAFF; cdr3_nt: TGTGCCAGTAGTATAATTCGAGCGACGGGCACTGAAGCTTTCTTT
v_call: TRBV5-5; clone_size: .; d_call: TRBD2; j_call: TRBJ2-2; cdr3_aa: CASSPAGRLAGPGELFF; cdr3_nt: TGTGCCAGCAGCCCTGCGGGGCGACTAGCGGGACCCGGGGAGCTGTTTTTT
v_call: TRBV19; clone_size: few; d_call: .; j_call: TRBJ1-4; cdr3_aa: CASSGLQGNEKLFF; cdr3_nt: TGTGCCAGTAGCGGGTTACAGGGAAATGAAAAACTGTTTTTT
v_call: TRBV2; clone_size: .; d_call: .; j_call: TRBJ1-6; cdr3_aa: CASRLDSDNSPLHF; cdr3_nt: TGTGCCAGCAGGCTGGACAGCGATAATTCACCCCTCCACTTT
v_call: TRBV30; clone_size: once; d_call: .; j_call: TRBJ1-2; cdr3_aa: CAWSLGEYGYTF; cdr3_nt: TGTGCCTGGAGTCTAGGCGAGTATGGCTACACCTTC
v_call: TRBV7-3; clone_size: .; d_call: .; j_call: TRBJ2-3; cdr3_aa: CASSLNGAADTQYF; cdr3_nt: TGTGCCAGCAGCTTAAATGGGGCCGCAGATACGCAGTATTTT
v_call: TRBV18; clone_size: .; d_call: TRBD1; j_call: TRBJ2-7; cdr3_aa: CASSTAGTGSSYEQYF; cdr3_nt: TGTGCCAGCTCAACGGCCGGGACAGGGAGCTCCTACGAGCAGTACTTC
v_call: TRBV6-1; clone_size: few; d_call: .; j_call: TRBJ2-5; cdr3_aa: CASSEDPWRGETQYF; cdr3_nt: TGTGCCAGCAGTGAGGACCCGTGGAGGGGTGAGACCCAGTACTTC
v_call: TRBV2; clone_size: .; d_call: .; j_call: TRBJ1-1; cdr3_aa: CASAGGFTEAFF; cdr3_nt: TGTGCCAGCGCCGGCGGGTTCACTGAAGCTTTCTTT
v_call: TRBV16; clone_size: once; d_call: .; j_call: TRBJ2-7; cdr3_aa: CASSQARGFYEQYF; cdr3_nt: TGTGCCAGCAGCCAAGCCAGGGGTTTCTACGAGCAGTACTTC
v_call: TRBV7-2; clone_size: .; d_call: TRBD2; j_call: TRBJ2-3; cdr3_aa: CASSLGTSGGKDTQYF; cdr3_nt: TGTGCCAGCAGCTTAGGGACTAGCGGGGGAAAAGATACGCAGTATTTT
v_call: TRBV28; clone_size: .; d_call: TRBD1; j_call: TRBJ1-3; cdr3_aa: CASSGTGGSGNTIYF; cdr3_nt: TGTGCCAGCAGCGGGACAGGGGGCTCTGGAAACACCATATATTTT